This T cell receptor (beta chain) was sequenced in a study of identical twins. Study-level results: Sequences that were beta out-of-frame showed weaker excess twin sharing. Researchers caution that invariant MAIT and iNKT cells could partly confound zero-insertion analyses. Out-of-frame alpha sequences that twins shared showed excess low generation probability.

This clonotype showed up just a few times. Its antigen is not known. TCRdb reanalysed the 5' RACE reads using MiXCR and keeps one entry per CDR3 protein. The sample yields around 250,000 distinct CDR3 sequences, approximately 5.9% seen once. This CDR3 region has 12 residues. CDR1 is SGDLS, CDR2 YYNGEE, per germline. The germline V and J ends were trimmed by 9 bases and 7 bases, with 16 bases remaining between them. This same sample was also part of a study on T cells expressing NK-cell markers. Per that study: For several donors, the dominant NKG2C+ clonotypes made up 1.0-7.0% of their CD8+ T cells.

The clonotype comes from a woman between 18 and 29 years old in good health. The material sequenced was CD8+ T cells sorted from blood. The genes are TRBV9 and TRBJ1-2, with D tentatively TRBD1 (5 bases). CDR3: CATKEQGGGYTF. CDR3 bases: TGTGCCACCAAAGAGCAGGGTGGTGGCTACACCTTC. Supplemented by reference TRBV9 and TRBJ1-2, the full variable domain reads DSGVTQTPKHLITATGQRVTLRCSPRSGDLSVYWYQQSLDQGLQFLIQYYNGEERAKGNILERFSAQQFPDLHSELNLSSLELGDSALYFCATKEQGGGYTFGSGTRLTVV.